Below, 12 T cell receptor beta chains from the same sample are listed, as sequenced in a study of blood T cell repertoires in COVID-19. Clones were read by immunoSEQ multiplex PCR, and TCRdb kept only the in-frame ones, dropping some. The table has approximately 390,000 clones, around nine tenths seen once; the top ten hold 10%. What was sequenced was PBMCs or T cells enriched from blood (not recorded which). These receptor sequences come from a woman aged 45-65 years who had recovered from COVID-19.

The V call is TRBV4-2, the J call TRBJ1-4; 7 nucleotides match TRBD1. The CDR3 contains 15 residues. V dropped 3 bases and J dropped 8; count of bases not matched to a gene: 9. Germline CDR1 and CDR2: LGHNA and YNFKEQ. The CDR3 coding sequence is TGTGCCAGCAGCCACCGACAGGGTCTCGGGGAAAAACTGTTTTTT. Amino acid sequence: CASSHRQGLGEKLFF.

This rearrangement joins TRBV5-1 to TRBJ1-1, with D perhaps TRBD1 (5 bases). Trimming pared 3 bases from V and 11 bases from J, leaving 20 bases between. Germline V CDR1 and CDR2: SGHRS, YFSETQ. This CDR3 spans 14 amino acids. CDR3 region: CASSWGDGAGLAFF. The CDR3 nucleotides are TGCGCCAGCAGCTGGGGCGATGGGGCGGGACTGGCTTTCTTT.

This clone came up once. This chain connects TRBV29-1 to TRBJ1-1, with D unresolved. The V gene lost 3 bases and the J gene lost 8 bases, with 10 bases spanning the gap. The CDR3 covers 11 residues. Germline V gene sequence: CDR1 SQVTM, CDR2 ANQGSEA. The CDR3 sequence: CSVEGHGEAFF. The CDR3 bases are TGCAGCGTTGAGGGCCATGGAGAAGCTTTCTTT.

This sequence joins TRBV25-1 and TRBJ2-1; 7 bases agree with TRBD2. CDR1 is MGHDK and CDR2 is SYGVNS in the germline V gene. CDR3 length equals 17 residues. The V and J ends lost 1 base and 0 bases, in that order; junction bases with no gene match: 6. CDR3 sequence (DNA): TGTGCCAGCAGTGAATCCAGGGAGGGTAGCTCCTACAATGAGCAGTTCTTC. It is translated as CASSESREGSSYNEQFF.

The gene calls are TRBV2 and TRBJ1-4, with D possibly matching TRBD1 (6 bases). The length of the CDR3 is 14 residues. CDR1 is SNHLY and CDR2 is FYNNEI in the germline V gene. V was pared by 5 bases and J by 4 bases, with 11 bases between. The CDR3 DNA reads TGTGCCAGCAGTCAGGGGACGGGTAATGAAAAACTGTTTTTT. Translation gives CASSQGTGNEKLFF. The full variable domain, completed using reference TRBV2 and TRBJ1-4, is EPEVTQTPSHQVTQMGQEVILRCVPISNHLYFYWYRQILGQKVEFLVSFYNNEISEKSEIFDDQFSVERPDGSNFTLKIRSTKLEDSAMYFCASSQGTGNEKLFFGSGTQLSVL.

As to this clone: Different DNA sequences within this sample yield the same CDR3. The chain employs TRBV6-1 and TRBJ1-4; D is unresolved. This CDR3 is 15 amino acids long. Germline loops: CDR1 MNHNS, CDR2 SASEGT. The V gene lost 2 bases and the J gene lost 3 bases, with 10 bases spanning the gap. CDR3 in DNA: TGTGCCAGCAGTGAAACCTGGGGAGCTAATGAAAAACTGTTTTTT. Its translation is CASSETWGANEKLFF.

J is TRBJ2-7 and V is TRBV28; D gene ambiguous. The CDR3 spans 12 residues. Germline V gene lookup returns CDR1 MDHEN and CDR2 SYDVKM. The V gene lost 6 bases and the J gene lost 1 base, with 7 bases spanning the gap. The CDR3 protein is CASRAKSYEQYF. The CDR3 bases are TGTGCCAGCAGAGCCAAATCCTACGAGCAGTACTTC.

The sample holds one count of this clone. V gene TRBV5-1 combines with J gene TRBJ1-6; D unresolved. This CDR3 region has 15 residues. From germline, CDR1 is SGHRS and CDR2 YFSETQ. The V and J ends lost 0 bases and 9 bases respectively, with 13 bases between them. CDR3 protein: CASSLAEQGSSPLHF. In DNA, the CDR3 is TGCGCCAGCAGCTTGGCGGAACAAGGGAGTTCACCCCTCCACTTT.

CDR3 amino acids: CASSVLAGANNEQFF. The CDR3 DNA follows: TGTGCCAGCAGTGTACTAGCGGGGGCCAACAATGAGCAGTTCTTC. The genes are TRBV27 and TRBJ2-1; 11 positions match TRBD2. In germline, CDR1 is MNHEY, CDR2 SMNVEV (reference sequence). This CDR3 has 15 residues. V lost 5 bases to trimming and J lost 5 bases; unmatched junction nucleotides: 5.

This clone was found a few times. V gene TRBV5-1 combines with J gene TRBJ2-2, with D perhaps TRBD1 (5 bases). V dropped 4 bases and J dropped 6 bases, with 16 bases sitting between them. Germline assignment: CDR1 SGHRS and CDR2 YFSETQ. The CDR3 sequence is 15 residues long. The CDR3 region is CASSASSLGAGELFF. Here the CDR3 DNA reads TGCGCCAGCAGCGCCTCTTCCCTAGGGGCCGGGGAGCTGTTTTTT.

CDR3 in amino acids: CASRNRGNSGNTIYF. As DNA, the CDR3 is TGTGCCAGCAGAAACAGGGGAAATTCTGGAAACACCATATATTTT. The chain recombines TRBV28 with TRBJ1-3; TRBD1 agrees at 7 bases. The trim removed 6 bases at V and 1 base at J, leaving 6 bases unmatched. CDR1 is MDHEN, CDR2 SYDVKM, per germline. This CDR3 spans 15 amino acids.

This clone was detected once. The chain uses TRBV7-9 and TRBJ1-1; TRBD1 aligns across 8 bases. The CDR3 covers 14 residues. CDR1 and CDR2 from the germline V gene are SEHNR and FQNEAQ (reference sequence). J gave up 10 bases and V 5 bases, and 12 bases lay outside the gene matches. Written as DNA, the CDR3 is TGTGCCAGCAGCAATAGCAGGGGGCAAAGGGGAGCTTTCTTT. Translated: CASSNSRGQRGAFF.